Each of the 30 T cell receptor beta chains below was sequenced from the same sample in a study of shared clonotypes between healthy human individuals. Clones were read by immunoSEQ multiplex PCR, and TCRdb kept only the in-frame ones, dropping some. The table shows a few hundred thousand clones, with over 95% occurring only once. CD8 cells classed as naive were CD45RO-negative and positively selected for CCR7, excluding terminally differentiated effector memory CD45RA+ cells. Sequencing was performed on naive CD8+ T cells sorted from blood. The receptors shown here come from a woman aged 25 to 39 in good health.

V usage is TRBV2 and J usage is TRBJ2-5; 15 nucleotides line up with TRBD2. V trimming: 7 bases; J trimming: 4 bases; junction bases outside the gene matches: 4. The length of the CDR3 is 15 residues. Germline V gene sequence: CDR1 SNHLY, CDR2 FYNNEI. The CDR3 protein is CASNGLAGGGETQYF. As DNA, the CDR3 is TGTGCCAGCAACGGACTAGCGGGAGGGGGAGAGACCCAGTACTTC.

This rearrangement joins TRBV11-2 to TRBJ2-1, with no clear D. CDR3 length equals 15 residues. Per the germline V gene, CDR1 is SGHAT and CDR2 is FQNNGV. Trimming took 1 base from V and 5 from J, leaving 12 bases between them. CDR3 sequence (DNA): TGTGCCAGCAGCTTAGGGCCCGACGGGCACAATGAGCAGTTCTTC. This codes for CASSLGPDGHNEQFF. Variable domain in full (rest from reference TRBV11-2 and TRBJ2-1): EAGVAQSPRYKIIEKRQSVAFWCNPISGHATLYWYQQILGQGPKLLIQFQNNGVVDDSQLPKDRFSAERLKGVDSTLKIQPAKLEDSAVYLCASSLGPDGHNEQFFGPGTRLTVL.

The chain couples TRBV30 to TRBJ2-2; the match to TRBD2 covers 11 bases. CDR1 and CDR2 (germline): GTSNPN, SVGIG (reference sequence). This CDR3 is built from 16 residues. V lost 7 bases and J lost 3; bases outside the gene matches: 10. The chain's CDR3 is CASDSTSGIYTGELFF. The CDR3 nucleotides read TGTGCCTCCGACTCGACTAGCGGGATATACACCGGGGAGCTGTTTTTT.

The V gene is TRBV19, the J gene TRBJ2-2; possibly TRBD1 or TRBD2 for D (5 bases each). Trimming removed 6 bases at V and 2 bases at J, with 19 bases between. The CDR3 runs 17 residues. Per the germline V gene, CDR1 is LNHDA and CDR2 is SQIVND (reference sequence). The CDR3 here is CASRAGTDKLNTGELFF. The DNA of the CDR3 is TGTGCCAGTAGAGCCGGGACGGATAAATTAAACACCGGGGAGCTGTTTTTT.

This chain links TRBV6-1 with TRBJ2-7, with a weak D call TRBD2 (6 bases). The germline gives CDR1 MNHNS, CDR2 SASEGT. The ends were cut back, 6 bases at V and 1 base at J, with 16 bases in the middle. This CDR3 comprises 15 residues. The CDR3 reads CASRVQGRGSYEQYF. Here the CDR3 DNA reads TGTGCCAGCAGAGTGCAAGGACGGGGGTCCTACGAGCAGTACTTC.

This chain joins TRBV7-9 and TRBJ2-1, with 15 nucleotides matching TRBD2. The ends lost 4 bases at V and 2 bases at J; junction bases unmatched: 6. The CDR3 is 18 residues long. The V gene's germline CDR1 is SEHNR and CDR2 FQNEAQ (reference sequence). In DNA form, the CDR3 reads TGTGCCAGCAGCTCCGGGACTAGCGGGAGGATCACCTACAATGAGCAGTTCTTC. It encodes CASSSGTSGRITYNEQFF. The full variable domain, in which reference TRBV7-9 and TRBJ2-1 provide the parts outside the CDR3, is DTGVSQNPRHKITKRGQNVTFRCDPISEHNRLYWYRQTLGQGPEFLTYFQNEAQLEKSRLLSDRFSAERPKGSFSTLEIQRTEQGDSAMYLCASSSGTSGRITYNEQFFGPGTRLTVL.

The chain links TRBV27 to TRBJ2-7; D possibly matches TRBD1 or TRBD2 (5 bases each). Germline V CDR1 and CDR2: MNHEY, SMNVEV (reference sequence). V was shortened by 0 bases and J by 3 bases, with 12 bases between the two germline ends. This CDR3 comprises 15 residues. CDR3 sequence reads: CASSLSEGIDYEQYF. For the CDR3, the DNA is TGTGCCAGCAGTTTATCTGAGGGGATCGACTACGAGCAGTACTTC.

This chain links TRBV27 with TRBJ2-7, with 7 bases fitting TRBD1. CDR1 and CDR2 from the germline V gene are MNHEY and SMNVEV (reference sequence). The V and J ends lost 2 bases and 2 bases, in that order; junction bases with no gene match: 6. The CDR3 has 15 amino acids. The CDR3 is CASSLVGTATYEQYF. For the CDR3, the DNA is TGTGCCAGCAGTTTAGTTGGGACAGCTACCTACGAGCAGTACTTC.

This chain links TRBV10-3 with TRBJ2-5, with 9 bases that match TRBD1. Germline CDR1 is ENHRY and CDR2 is SYGVKD. The CDR3 is 16 amino acids. Trimming removed 2 bases from V and 2 bases from J; junction bases left unmatched: 6. The DNA for the CDR3 is TGTGCCATCAGTGAGACCCTTGACAGGGGGCAAGAGACCCAGTACTTC. Translation: CAISETLDRGQETQYF.

This chain links TRBV28 with TRBJ2-5; 14 nucleotides match TRBD2. J gave up 3 bases and V 5 bases, and 8 bases lay outside the gene matches. The CDR3 is 17 residues long. Germline V lookup: CDR1 MDHEN, CDR2 SYDVKM. The CDR3 DNA is TGTGCCAGCAGTCTCGGACTAGCGGGAGGCTTAGAAGAGACCCAGTACTTC. Protein product: CASSLGLAGGLEETQYF.

The V gene is TRBV10-3, the J gene TRBJ1-2; TRBD1 matches at 8 bases. After removal of 4 bases from V and 2 bases from J, the junction contained 12 bases not matched to a gene. The CDR3 totals 17 residues. The germline V gene encodes CDR1 ENHRY and CDR2 SYGVKD. The CDR3 sequence is CAISVLRTGRLNYGYTF. The CDR3 nucleotides read TGTGCCATCAGTGTATTAAGGACAGGGCGTTTGAACTATGGCTACACCTTC.

The chain couples TRBV4-1 to TRBJ2-3, with D tentatively TRBD2 (5 bases). Trimming removed 4 bases from V and 2 bases from J, with 13 bases in between. Germline assignment: CDR1 MGHRA and CDR2 YSYEKL. This CDR3 has 15 amino acids. CDR3 loop: CASSPLEALTDTQYF. The CDR3 bases are TGCGCCAGCAGCCCATTGGAGGCACTCACAGATACGCAGTATTTT.

The chain recombines TRBV29-1 with TRBJ2-1; no clear D gene. V lost 0 bases to trimming and J lost 4 bases, with 4 bases between them. The CDR3 length is 12 residues. Germline V gives CDR1 SQVTM, CDR2 ANQGSEA. CDR3: CSVEEEYNEQFF. The CDR3 coding sequence is TGCAGCGTTGAAGAGGAGTACAATGAGCAGTTCTTC.

The V gene is TRBV7-9, the J gene TRBJ2-7; 13 bases are shared with TRBD2. Germline V lookup: CDR1 SEHNR, CDR2 FQNEAQ (reference sequence). J lost 3 bases, V lost 5 bases, and 4 bases had no gene match. The CDR3 covers 15 residues. This CDR3 reads CASSPTSGRVYEQYF. The CDR3 DNA follows: TGTGCCAGCAGCCCCACTAGCGGGAGGGTCTACGAGCAGTACTTC.

This sequence joins TRBV9 and TRBJ2-7; 7 nucleotides line up with TRBD2. CDR1 is SGDLS, CDR2 YYNGEE, per germline. This CDR3 spans 15 amino acids. V lost 3 bases to trimming and J lost 0 bases; unmatched junction nucleotides: 6. CDR3 nucleotide sequence: TGTGCCAGCAGCGAGGAAGCGGGGCGCTCCTACGAGCAGTACTTC. Protein product: CASSEEAGRSYEQYF.

V is TRBV11-2 and J is TRBJ2-3, with a weak D call TRBD2 (5 bases). V dropped 6 bases and J dropped 4 bases, with 14 bases sitting between them. This CDR3 spans 14 amino acids. Per the germline V gene, CDR1 is SGHAT and CDR2 is FQNNGV. In DNA, the CDR3 is TGTGCCAGCAGTCTAAGTTCTAGCCCAGATACGCAGTATTTT. It codes for CASSLSSSPDTQYF. Together with reference TRBV11-2 and TRBJ2-3, the CDR3 gives the full variable domain: EAGVAQSPRYKIIEKRQSVAFWCNPISGHATLYWYQQILGQGPKLLIQFQNNGVVDDSQLPKDRFSAERLKGVDSTLKIQPAKLEDSAVYLCASSLSSSPDTQYFGPGTRLTVL.

The J gene is TRBJ2-1, the V gene TRBV29-1; D might be TRBD1 or TRBD2, each matching 5 bases. Germline V gene sequence: CDR1 SQVTM, CDR2 ANQGSEA. The CDR3 has 13 amino acids. The germline V and J ends were trimmed by 4 bases and 3 bases, with 10 bases remaining between them. Written as DNA, the CDR3 is TGCAGCGTTGGGGGGACCGTCTACAATGAGCAGTTCTTC. Translation gives CSVGGTVYNEQFF.

The V and J genes are TRBV28 and TRBJ2-7, with a tentative D call TRBD1 (7 bases). From germline, CDR1 is MDHEN and CDR2 SYDVKM. V lost 5 bases to trimming and J lost 3 bases, with 32 bases between them. This CDR3 has 20 residues. The CDR3 region is CASSRGLFRDSGYWGYEQYF. The CDR3 region has the DNA TGTGCCAGCAGTCGGGGTCTTTTTAGGGACAGCGGGTATTGGGGCTACGAGCAGTACTTC.

The genes are TRBV19 and TRBJ2-2, with D perhaps being TRBD1 or TRBD2 (5 bases each). V was cut by 3 bases and J by 7 bases, with 12 bases left in between. CDR1 and CDR2 from the germline V gene are LNHDA and SQIVND (reference sequence). The CDR3 consists of 14 residues. The CDR3: CASSILGADGELFF. Written as DNA, the CDR3 is TGTGCCAGTAGTATCCTCGGGGCCGACGGGGAGCTGTTTTTT.

The V call is TRBV5-4, the J call TRBJ2-7; 9 bases fit TRBD1. Germline V gene sequence: CDR1 SGHNT, CDR2 YYREEE (reference sequence). The CDR3 is 15 amino acids. The trim removed 3 bases at V and 3 bases at J, leaving 7 bases unmatched. CDR3 loop: CASSSDPDRGYEQYF. DNA of the CDR3: TGTGCCAGCAGCTCTGACCCGGACAGGGGCTACGAGCAGTACTTC.

V and J are TRBV5-8 and TRBJ1-5, with 7 bases matching TRBD1. Germline loops: CDR1 SGHTS, CDR2 YDEGEE. V lost 0 bases to trimming and J lost 7 bases; unmatched junction nucleotides: 4. This CDR3 has 14 residues. CDR3 sequence reads: CASSLAAGGQPQHF. CDR3 bases: TGTGCCAGCAGCTTGGCAGCAGGGGGGCAGCCCCAGCATTTT.

The chain uses TRBV9 and TRBJ2-7; D possibly corresponds to TRBD2 (5 bases). V was pared by 0 bases and J by 2 bases, with 15 bases between. Germline CDR1 and CDR2: SGDLS and YYNGEE. CDR3 length equals 16 residues. CDR3: CASSVGTLGAAYEQYF. DNA for the CDR3: TGTGCCAGCAGCGTAGGGACCTTGGGAGCCGCCTACGAGCAGTACTTC.

The chain recombines TRBV29-1 with TRBJ2-7; D gene unclear. The germline V and J ends were trimmed by 7 bases and 5 bases, with 12 bases remaining between them. CDR1 SQVTM and CDR2 ANQGSEA come from the germline V gene. The length of the CDR3 is 11 residues. For the CDR3, the DNA is TGCAGCGCAGGCCTACGGGACGAGCAGTACTTC. This sequence encodes CSAGLRDEQYF.

CDR3 nucleotide sequence: TGCGCCAGCAGTGAGTCGGGATCGCTCCCTACCAGGGCCAACGTCCTGACTTTC. It codes for CASSESGSLPTRANVLTF. This chain connects TRBV10-2 to TRBJ2-6; unclear D gene. The V end lost 0 bases, the J end lost 5 bases, and 17 bases lay between the germline ends. CDR1 and CDR2 (germline): WSHSY, SAAADI. This CDR3 spans 18 amino acids.

The rearrangement uses TRBV28 and TRBJ1-2, with D possibly being TRBD1 (5 bases). In germline, CDR1 is MDHEN, CDR2 SYDVKM. Trimming stripped 6 bases from V and 3 bases from J, with 26 bases between. CDR3 length equals 18 residues. CDR3 region: CASRKDGTSIFGDYGYTF. The DNA for the CDR3 is TGTGCCAGCAGGAAGGACGGGACTTCAATCTTCGGGGACTATGGCTACACCTTC.

This clone was picked up a small number of times. The gene calls are TRBV6-5 and TRBJ1-2; D gene uncertain. Germline CDR1 is MNHEY and CDR2 is SVGAGI. The CDR3 consists of 14 residues. V lost 5 bases, J lost 0 bases, and 10 bases lay in between. The DNA of the CDR3 is TGTGCCAGCAGTGACGGACGGGCTAACTATGGCTACACCTTC. Encoded protein: CASSDGRANYGYTF.

The chain carries TRBV28 and TRBJ2-7; no clear D gene. The germline V gene has CDR1 MDHEN and CDR2 SYDVKM. This CDR3 region has 12 residues. Deletions cut 6 bases from V and 2 bases from J, with 8 bases between. The CDR3 DNA reads TGTGCCAGCAGGGCCCCAACCTACGAGCAGTACTTC. Translation: CASRAPTYEQYF.

The CDR3 DNA follows: TGTGCCAGCAGCTTGGCCTTGGAGTCCACAGATACGCAGTATTTT. Residues: CASSLALESTDTQYF. V usage is TRBV5-6 and J usage is TRBJ2-3; no clear D gene. The CDR3 is 15 amino acids. Per the germline V gene, CDR1 is SGHDT and CDR2 is YYEEEE. V was clipped by 0 bases and J by 2 bases, with 10 bases between them. Full variable domain (rest looked up from reference TRBV5-6 and TRBJ2-3): DAGVTQSPTHLIKTRGQQVTLRCSPKSGHDTVSWYQQALGQGPQFIFQYYEEEERQRGNFPDRFSGHQFPNYSSELNVNALLLGDSALYLCASSLALESTDTQYFGPGTRLTVL.

This chain uses TRBV21-1 with TRBJ2-1; the table's D call of TRBD2 was not tested on the DNA. TRBV21-1 represents a pseudogene. The CDR3 has 19 residues. The CDR3 nucleotides read TGTGCCAGCAGCAGCGACACGACTAGCGGGAGTAACTCCTACAATGAGCAGTTCTTC. Amino acids: CASSSDTTSGSNSYNEQFF.

As DNA, the CDR3 is TGCGCCAGCAGCTTGGGGGAACCCAGACTCCTCGAAGTCGAGCAGTACTTC. It translates to CASSLGEPRLLEVEQYF. The chain joins TRBV5-1 to TRBJ2-7; D is undetermined. This CDR3 has 17 residues. V gave up 0 bases and J gave up 6 bases, with 22 bases separating them. The germline CDR1 and CDR2 sequences are SGHRS and YFSETQ.